The present entry profiles one T cell receptor (beta chain) with its context. The target antigen is unknown. The CDR3 contains 14 residues. Between the trimmed V and J ends, which lost 5 bases and 2 bases, there was a span of 11 bases. CDR1 is SGHRS, CDR2 YFSETQ, per germline. This sample stems from a study of cytomegalovirus exposure and HLA in healthy donors. The PCR ran on 60 Vbeta and 13 Jbeta primers. Profiled with immunoSEQ multiplex PCR; TCRdb holds only in-frame clones, not every one. The sample holds some 65,000 clones, about 75% seen once. Study findings and constraints: Further analysis was carried out later, and it showed several of the most significant clusters appearing linked to common viral pathogens. Earlier analysis looked at TCR beta V segments, and most were productive about 87% or about 30% of the time.

J is TRBJ2-1 and V is TRBV5-1; D not certain. The clonotype comes from a middle-aged woman in good health and CMV-seropositive. The specimen was PBMCs. The CDR3 DNA follows: TGCGCCAGCAGTGAGGAGACCACCTACAATGAGCAGTTCTTC. Amino acid sequence: CASSEETTYNEQFF.